Given below is one T cell receptor beta chain in context. These data originate in a study of blood T cell repertoires in COVID-19. The table came from immunoSEQ multiplex PCR; TCRdb's copy has only in-frame clones and leaves some out. The repertoire consists of roughly 59,000 clones, with around 80% occurring once and the leading ten covering over 10%. The germline CDR1 and CDR2 sequences are LGHDT and YNNKEL (reference sequence). CDR3 length: 16 amino acids. V was pared by 4 bases and J by 0 bases, with 15 bases between. Material: peripheral blood. This chain joins TRBV3-1 (or the pseudogene TRBV3-2) and TRBJ1-1; no reliable D call. The clonotype comes from an elderly man with acute or convalescent COVID-19. This chain's CDR3 is CASSPRLQRMNTEAFF. The CDR3 nucleotides are TGTGCCAGCAGCCCAAGATTACAACGCATGAACACTGAAGCTTTCTTT.